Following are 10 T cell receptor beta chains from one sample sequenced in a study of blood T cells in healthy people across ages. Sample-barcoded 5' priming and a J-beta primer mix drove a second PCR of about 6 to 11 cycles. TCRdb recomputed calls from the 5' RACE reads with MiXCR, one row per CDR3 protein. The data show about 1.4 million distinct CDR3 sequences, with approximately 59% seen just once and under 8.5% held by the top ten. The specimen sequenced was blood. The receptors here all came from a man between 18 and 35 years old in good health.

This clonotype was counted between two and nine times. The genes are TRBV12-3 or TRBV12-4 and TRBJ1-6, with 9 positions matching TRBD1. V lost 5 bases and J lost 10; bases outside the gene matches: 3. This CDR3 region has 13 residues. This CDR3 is CASSRGQGSPLHF. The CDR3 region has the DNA TGTGCCAGCAGTAGAGGACAGGGGTCACCCCTCCACTTT.

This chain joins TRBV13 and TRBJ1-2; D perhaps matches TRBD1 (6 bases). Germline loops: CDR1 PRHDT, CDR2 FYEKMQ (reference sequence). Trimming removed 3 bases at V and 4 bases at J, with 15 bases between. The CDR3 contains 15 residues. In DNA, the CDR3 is TGTGCCAGCAGCTTCGGTACGGGACACCCCTATGGCTACACCTTC. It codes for CASSFGTGHPYGYTF.

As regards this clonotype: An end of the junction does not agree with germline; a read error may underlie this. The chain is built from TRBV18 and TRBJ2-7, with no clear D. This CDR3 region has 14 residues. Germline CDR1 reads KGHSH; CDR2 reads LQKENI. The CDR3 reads CASSPRIESYEQCF. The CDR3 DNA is TGTGCCAGCTCACCACGAATAGAATCCTACGAGCAGTGCTTC.

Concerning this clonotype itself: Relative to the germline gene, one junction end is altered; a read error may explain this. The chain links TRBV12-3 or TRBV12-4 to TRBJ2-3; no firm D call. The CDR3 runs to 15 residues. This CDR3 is CASSSEGIWADAQYF. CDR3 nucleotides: TGTGCCAGCAGTTCAGAAGGGATATGGGCAGATGCGCAGTATTTT.

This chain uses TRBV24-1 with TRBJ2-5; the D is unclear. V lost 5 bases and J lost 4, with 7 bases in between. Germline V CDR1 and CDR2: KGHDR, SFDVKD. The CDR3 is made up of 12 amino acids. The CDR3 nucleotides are TGTGCCACCAGTGGTGACCTAGAGACCCAGTACTTC. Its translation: CATSGDLETQYF.

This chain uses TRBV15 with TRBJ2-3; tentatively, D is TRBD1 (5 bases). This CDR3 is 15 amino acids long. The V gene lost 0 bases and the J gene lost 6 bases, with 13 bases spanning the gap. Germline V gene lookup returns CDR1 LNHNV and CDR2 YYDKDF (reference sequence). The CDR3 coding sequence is TGTGCCACCAGCAGAGACCACTCTCCAGGGGATACGCAGTATTTT. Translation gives CATSRDHSPGDTQYF.

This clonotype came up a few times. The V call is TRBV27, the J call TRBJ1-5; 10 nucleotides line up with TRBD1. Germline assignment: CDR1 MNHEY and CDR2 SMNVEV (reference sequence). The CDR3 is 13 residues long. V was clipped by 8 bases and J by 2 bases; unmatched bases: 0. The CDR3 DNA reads TGTGCCAGCGGACAGGGGGGCAATCAGCCCCAGCATTTT. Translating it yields CASGQGGNQPQHF.

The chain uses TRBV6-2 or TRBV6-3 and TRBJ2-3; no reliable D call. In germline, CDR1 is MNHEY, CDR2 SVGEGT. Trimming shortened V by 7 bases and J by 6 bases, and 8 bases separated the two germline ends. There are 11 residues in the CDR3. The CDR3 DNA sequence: TGTGCCAGCATCAGAAGGGATACGCAGTATTTT. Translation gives CASIRRDTQYF.

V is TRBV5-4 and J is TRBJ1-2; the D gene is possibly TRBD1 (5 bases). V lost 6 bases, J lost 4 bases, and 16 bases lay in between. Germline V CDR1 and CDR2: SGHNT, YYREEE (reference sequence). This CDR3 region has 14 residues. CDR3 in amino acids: CASNNPRGAYGYTF. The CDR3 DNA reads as TGTGCCAGCAACAACCCGAGAGGGGCCTATGGCTACACCTTC.

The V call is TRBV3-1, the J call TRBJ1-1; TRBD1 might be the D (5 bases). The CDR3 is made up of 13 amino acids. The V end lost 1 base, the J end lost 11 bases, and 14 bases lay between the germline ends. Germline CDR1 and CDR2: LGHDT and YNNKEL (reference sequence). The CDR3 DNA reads TGTGCCAGCAGCCAAGGTCCCGGGGCGAAGGCTTTCTTT. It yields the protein CASSQGPGAKAFF.